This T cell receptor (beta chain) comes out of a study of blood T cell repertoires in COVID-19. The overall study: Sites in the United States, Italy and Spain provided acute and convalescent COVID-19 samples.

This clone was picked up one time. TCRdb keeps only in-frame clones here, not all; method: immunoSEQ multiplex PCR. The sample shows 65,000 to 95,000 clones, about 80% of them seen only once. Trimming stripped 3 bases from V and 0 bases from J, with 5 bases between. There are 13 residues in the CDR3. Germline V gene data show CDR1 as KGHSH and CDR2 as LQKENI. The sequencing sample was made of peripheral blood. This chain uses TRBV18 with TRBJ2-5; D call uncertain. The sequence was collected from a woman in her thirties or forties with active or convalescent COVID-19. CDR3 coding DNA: TGTGCCAGCTCACCCGCGTACCAAGAGACCCAGTACTTC. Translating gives CASSPAYQETQYF.